The sample holds a few counts of the clone carrying this T cell receptor beta chain. For TCR beta, libraries came from iRepertoire HTBI primers and Arm-PCR of CDR3 regions. From the multiplex PCR reads, TCRdb called clonotypes with MiXCR, one entry per CDR3 protein. This sample carries a few hundred thousand distinct CDR3 sequences, approximately 12% of them seen once, and the ten largest clones take 15% to 20%. The CDR3 has 16 amino acids. Trimming took 3 bases from V and 1 from J, leaving 15 bases between them. From germline, CDR1 is KGHSH and CDR2 LQKENI. This sample was taken from a study of regulatory T cells in long-lasting Graves disease. Regarding time point: newly diagnosed GD, antithyroid drugs for less than 3 months. The TCR library was prepared using RNA isolated from PBMCs. The same data also contributed to another study, on T cells in Graves' hyperthyroidism and ophthalmopathy.

The source is a young woman with Graves disease. The chain is built from TRBV18 and TRBJ2-5; TRBD1 is a possible D gene (6 bases). The sample in question was peripheral blood mononuclear cells (PBMCs), obtained at new diagnosis, from a patient treated with antithyroid drugs. In DNA form, the CDR3 reads TGTGCCAGCTCACCTTTGGACAGTTCAATCCAAGAGACCCAGTACTTC. Encoded protein: CASSPLDSSIQETQYF.